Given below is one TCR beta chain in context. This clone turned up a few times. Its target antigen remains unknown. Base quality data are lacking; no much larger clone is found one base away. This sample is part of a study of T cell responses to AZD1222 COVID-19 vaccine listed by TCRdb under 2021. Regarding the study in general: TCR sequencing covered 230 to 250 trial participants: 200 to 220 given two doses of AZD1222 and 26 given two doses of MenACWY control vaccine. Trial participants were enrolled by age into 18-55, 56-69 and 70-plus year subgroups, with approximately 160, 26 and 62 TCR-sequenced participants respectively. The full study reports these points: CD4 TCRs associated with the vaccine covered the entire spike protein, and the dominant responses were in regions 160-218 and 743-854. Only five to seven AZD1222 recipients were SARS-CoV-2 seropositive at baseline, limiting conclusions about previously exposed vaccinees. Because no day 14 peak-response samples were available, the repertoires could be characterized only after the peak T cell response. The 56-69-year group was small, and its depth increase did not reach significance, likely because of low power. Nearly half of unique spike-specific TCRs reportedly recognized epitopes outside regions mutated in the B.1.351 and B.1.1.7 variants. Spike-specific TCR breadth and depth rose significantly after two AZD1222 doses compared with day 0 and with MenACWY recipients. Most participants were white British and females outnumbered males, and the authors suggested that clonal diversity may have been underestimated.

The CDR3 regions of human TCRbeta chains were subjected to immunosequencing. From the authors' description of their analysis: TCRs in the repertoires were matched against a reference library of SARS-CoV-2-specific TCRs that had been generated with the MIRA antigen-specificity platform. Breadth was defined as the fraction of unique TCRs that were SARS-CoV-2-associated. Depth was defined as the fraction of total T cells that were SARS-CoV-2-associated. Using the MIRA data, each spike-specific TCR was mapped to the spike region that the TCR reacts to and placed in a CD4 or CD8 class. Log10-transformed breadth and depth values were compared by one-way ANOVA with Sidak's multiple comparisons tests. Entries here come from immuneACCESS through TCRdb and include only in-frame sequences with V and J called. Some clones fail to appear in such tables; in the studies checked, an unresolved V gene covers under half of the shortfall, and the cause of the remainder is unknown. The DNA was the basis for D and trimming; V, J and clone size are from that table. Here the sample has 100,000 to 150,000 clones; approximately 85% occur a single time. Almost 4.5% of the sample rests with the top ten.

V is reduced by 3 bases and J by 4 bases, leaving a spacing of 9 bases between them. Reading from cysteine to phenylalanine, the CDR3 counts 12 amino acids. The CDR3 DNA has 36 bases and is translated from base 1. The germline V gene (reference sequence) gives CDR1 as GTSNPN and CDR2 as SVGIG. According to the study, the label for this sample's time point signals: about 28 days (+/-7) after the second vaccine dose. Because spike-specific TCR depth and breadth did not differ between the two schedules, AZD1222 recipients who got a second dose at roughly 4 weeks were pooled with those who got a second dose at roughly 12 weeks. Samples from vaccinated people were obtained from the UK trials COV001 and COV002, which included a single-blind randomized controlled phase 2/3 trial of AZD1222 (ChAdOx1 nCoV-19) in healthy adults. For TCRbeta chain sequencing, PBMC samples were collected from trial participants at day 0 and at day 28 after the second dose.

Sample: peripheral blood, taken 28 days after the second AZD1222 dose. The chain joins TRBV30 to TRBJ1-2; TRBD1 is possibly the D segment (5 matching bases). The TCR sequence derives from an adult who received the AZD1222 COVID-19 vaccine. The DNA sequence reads TGTGCCTGGAGAGAGACAGCCTATGGCTACACCTTC. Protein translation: CAWRETAYGYTF. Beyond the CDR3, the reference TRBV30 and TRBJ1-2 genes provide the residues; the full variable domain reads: SQTIHQWPATLVQPVGSPLSLECTVEGTSNPNLYWYRQAAGRGLQLLFYSVGIGQISSEVPQNLSASRPQDRQFILSSKKLLLSDSGFYLCAWRETAYGYTFGSGTRLTVV.